These 15 T cell receptor beta chains share one sample of origin, sequenced in a study of T cell repertoires in cytomegalovirus infection. Each CDR3 protein gets one entry after TCRdb re-called the reads with MiXCR. Of around 740,000 distinct CDR3 sequences listed, 35% to 45% are singletons. The sequenced material came from PBMCs. These receptor sequences come from a human donor in good health (CMV status not recorded). Some clones in this sample may be carry-over from other donors' samples.

About this clonotype: One end of the junction fails to match germline, which may point to a read error. This chain links TRBV7-2 with TRBJ2-3, with 11 bases lining up with TRBD1. This CDR3 has 17 amino acids. The V gene's germline CDR1 is SGHTA and CDR2 FQGNSA. The CDR3 is CAGSSPKDRGRTDTQYF. Written as DNA, the CDR3 is TGTGCCGGCAGCAGCCCGAAGGACAGGGGGCGAACAGATACGCAGTACTTT.

CDR3 bases: TGTGCCAGCACCGCGGACAGGACGGGGGGCTACACCTTC. Its translation: CASTADRTGGYTF. The V and J genes are TRBV27 and TRBJ1-2; 7 bases align to TRBD1. This CDR3 region has 13 residues. After removal of 7 bases from V and 8 bases from J, the junction contained 10 bases not matched to a gene. Germline CDR1 reads MNHEY; CDR2 reads SMNVEV (reference sequence).

This clonotype showed up just a few times. The chain recombines TRBV18 with TRBJ2-7; D possibly corresponds to TRBD1 (6 bases). This CDR3 region has 15 residues. The germline V gene encodes CDR1 KGHSH and CDR2 LQKENI. V was cut by 3 bases and J by 6 bases, with 18 bases left in between. The CDR3 loop reads CASSPQGLGTSEQYF. For the CDR3, the DNA is TGTGCCAGCTCACCCCAGGGGCTAGGAACCAGCGAGCAGTACTTC.

This clonotype was seen a few times. The gene calls are TRBV20-1 and TRBJ2-3; D is unclear. The V gene lost 1 base and the J gene lost 0 bases, with 11 bases spanning the gap. Germline V lookup: CDR1 DFQATT, CDR2 SNEGSKA (reference sequence). The CDR3 is 15 amino acids. The CDR3 loop is CSARASLLSTDTQYF. CDR3 bases: TGCAGTGCTAGAGCTTCACTCCTGAGCACAGATACGCAGTATTTT.

This clonotype was recorded at least ten times. The chain combines TRBV7-6 with TRBJ2-1; no clear D gene. The germline V gene encodes CDR1 SGHVS and CDR2 FNYEAQ. With 5 bases removed from V and 9 bases from J, the gap between germline ends came to 11 bases. The CDR3 has 12 amino acids. This CDR3 is CASSAVFGEQFF. The CDR3 nucleotides are TGTGCCAGCAGCGCAGTATTTGGTGAGCAGTTCTTC.

This clonotype came up a few times. The chain carries TRBV29-1 and TRBJ2-4, with TRBD1 as a possible D gene (6 bases). The germline V gene has CDR1 SQVTM and CDR2 ANQGSEA. V was pared by 5 bases and J by 9 bases, with 14 bases between. This CDR3 spans 12 amino acids. The CDR3 coding sequence is TGCAGCGTTTCCACAGGGTCGGGCATTCAGTACTTC. It is translated as CSVSTGSGIQYF.

The chain carries TRBV28 and TRBJ1-1, with a possible D match to TRBD1 (5 bases). This CDR3 spans 14 amino acids. Trimming took off 6 bases at V and 7 bases at J, with 18 bases between the two ends. Germline CDR1 is MDHEN and CDR2 is SYDVKM. CDR3 sequence: CASSPRQGRGEAFF. Here the CDR3 DNA reads TGTGCCAGCAGCCCCCGGCAGGGTAGAGGTGAAGCTTTCTTT.

This clonotype was detected a few times. DNA of the CDR3: TGTGCCAGCAATTTTTGGTGGCAGGCCCTCTCCTACGAGCAGTACTTC. This codes for CASNFWWQALSYEQYF. The chain recombines TRBV6-1 with TRBJ2-7; no clear D gene. V was cut by 7 bases and J by 0 bases, with 19 bases left in between. The CDR3 extends over 16 amino acids. Germline CDR1 reads MNHNS; CDR2 reads SASEGT.

This rearrangement joins TRBV28 to TRBJ1-2; D remains unclear. The CDR3 loop spans 12 amino acids. The V and J ends lost 4 bases and 5 bases respectively, with 8 bases between them. From germline, CDR1 is MDHEN and CDR2 SYDVKM. The CDR3 is CASSSRMYGYTF. CDR3 coding DNA: TGTGCCAGCAGTTCCAGAATGTATGGCTACACCTTC.

This clonotype was found many times. This chain uses TRBV7-9 with TRBJ2-6; 9 bases are a match to TRBD1. The CDR3 has 19 residues. The V gene end was trimmed by 5 bases and the J gene end by 0 bases; junction bases not matched to a gene: 11. The germline gives CDR1 SEHNR, CDR2 FQNEAQ (reference sequence). DNA for the CDR3: TGTGCCAGCAGCCCCTCGGGACAGGGAATGCTCTCTGGGGCCAACGTCCTGACTTTC. Its protein product is CASSPSGQGMLSGANVLTF.

The chain carries TRBV10-3 and TRBJ2-7, with 10 bases aligning to TRBD2. The CDR3 spans 16 residues. V trimming: 6 bases; J trimming: 3 bases; junction bases outside the gene matches: 11. Germline CDR1 ENHRY, CDR2 SYGVKD. This chain's CDR3 is CAIRGLAGATGYEQYF. CDR3 DNA: TGTGCCATCAGAGGGCTAGCGGGAGCCACCGGCTACGAGCAGTACTTC.

The rearrangement uses TRBV2 and TRBJ1-2; D unclear. Germline V gene data show CDR1 as SNHLY and CDR2 as FYNNEI. Trimming stripped 5 bases from V and 4 bases from J, with 14 bases between. The CDR3 runs 14 residues. The CDR3 loop reads CASSPDGSFYGYTF. The CDR3 DNA sequence: TGTGCCAGCAGTCCGGACGGATCATTCTATGGCTACACCTTC.

This clonotype came up a few times. V is TRBV12-3 or TRBV12-4 and J is TRBJ2-1; the D gene is possibly TRBD1 (5 bases). The CDR3 is 15 amino acids. The V gene lost 3 bases and the J gene lost 7 bases, with 16 bases spanning the gap. CDR3 protein: CASSLGQAMGNEQFF. The CDR3 DNA is TGTGCCAGCAGTTTGGGGCAGGCGATGGGGAATGAGCAGTTCTTC.

The V gene is TRBV6-5, the J gene TRBJ1-1; weak D call: TRBD1 (5 bases). CDR3 length: 15 residues. The germline V and J ends were trimmed by 2 bases and 6 bases, with 16 bases remaining between them. Per germline, CDR1 MNHEY and CDR2 SVGAGI. DNA for the CDR3: TGTGCCAGCAGTTACCTTGGGGGGTTGGTCGCTGAAGCTTTCTTT. This sequence encodes CASSYLGGLVAEAFF.

This clonotype appeared a few times. The chain combines TRBV7-8 with TRBJ2-7, with D hard to call. Germline V lookup: CDR1 SGHVS, CDR2 FQNEAQ. Trimming removed 5 bases at V and 5 bases at J, with 10 bases between. CDR3 length: 12 residues. The DNA of the CDR3 is TGTGCCAGCAGCCGAAAAGGACACGAGCAGTACTTC. Its protein is CASSRKGHEQYF.